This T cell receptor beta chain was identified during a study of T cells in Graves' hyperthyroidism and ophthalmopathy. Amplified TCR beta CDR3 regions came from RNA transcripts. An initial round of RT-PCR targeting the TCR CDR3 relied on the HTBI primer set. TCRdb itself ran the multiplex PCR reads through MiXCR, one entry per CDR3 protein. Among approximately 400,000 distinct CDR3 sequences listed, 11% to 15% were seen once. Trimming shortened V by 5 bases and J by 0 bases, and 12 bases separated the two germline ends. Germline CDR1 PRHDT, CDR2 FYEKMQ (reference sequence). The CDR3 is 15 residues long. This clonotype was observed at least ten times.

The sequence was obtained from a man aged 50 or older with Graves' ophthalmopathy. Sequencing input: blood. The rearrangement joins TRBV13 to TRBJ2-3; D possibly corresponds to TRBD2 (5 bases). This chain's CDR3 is CASSPPSGSTDTQYF. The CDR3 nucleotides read TGTGCCAGCAGCCCCCCAAGCGGAAGCACAGATACGCAGTATTTT.